This TCR beta chain was sequenced in a study of technical replicates of blood from a handful of donors. The method was immunoSEQ multiplex PCR; TCRdb's version includes in-frame clones alone and lacks a portion of them. In the table there are 80,000 or so clones, approximately 94% of which are singletons. Germline V lookup: CDR1 SGHRS, CDR2 YFSETQ. Trimming at V came to 2 bases and at J to 5 bases, leaving 6 bases not matched to a gene. The CDR3 extends over 15 amino acids. The V and J genes are TRBV5-1 and TRBJ1-1; TRBD1 matches at 10 bases. The sequenced material came from T cells isolated from PBMCs. This TCR came from a human donor in good health. The CDR3: CASSFRDRGETEAFF. CDR3 in DNA: TGCGCCAGCAGCTTCCGGGACAGGGGTGAAACTGAAGCTTTCTTT.